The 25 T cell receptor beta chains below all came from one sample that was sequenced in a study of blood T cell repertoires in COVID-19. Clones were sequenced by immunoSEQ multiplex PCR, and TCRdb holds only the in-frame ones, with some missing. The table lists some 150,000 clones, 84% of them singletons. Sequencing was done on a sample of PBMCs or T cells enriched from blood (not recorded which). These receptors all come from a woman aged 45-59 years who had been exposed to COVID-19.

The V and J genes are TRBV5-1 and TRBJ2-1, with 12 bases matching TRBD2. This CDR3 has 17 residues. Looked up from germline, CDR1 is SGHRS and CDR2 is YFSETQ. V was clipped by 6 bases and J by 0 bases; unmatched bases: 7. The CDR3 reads CASKRSTSGSSYNEQFF. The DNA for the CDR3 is TGCGCCAGCAAGCGGTCGACTAGCGGGAGCTCCTACAATGAGCAGTTCTTC.

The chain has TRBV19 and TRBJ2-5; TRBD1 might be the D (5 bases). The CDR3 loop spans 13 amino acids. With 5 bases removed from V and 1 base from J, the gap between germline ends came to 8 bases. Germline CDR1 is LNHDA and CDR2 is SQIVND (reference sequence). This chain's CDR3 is CASSSTAQETQYF. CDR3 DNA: TGTGCCAGTAGTTCGACAGCCCAAGAGACCCAGTACTTC.

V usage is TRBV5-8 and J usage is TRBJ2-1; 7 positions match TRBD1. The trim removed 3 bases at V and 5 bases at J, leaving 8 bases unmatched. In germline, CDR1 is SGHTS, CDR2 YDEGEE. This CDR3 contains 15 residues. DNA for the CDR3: TGTGCCAGCAGCTCCGGGACAGAGTCACACAATGAGCAGTTCTTC. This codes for CASSSGTESHNEQFF.

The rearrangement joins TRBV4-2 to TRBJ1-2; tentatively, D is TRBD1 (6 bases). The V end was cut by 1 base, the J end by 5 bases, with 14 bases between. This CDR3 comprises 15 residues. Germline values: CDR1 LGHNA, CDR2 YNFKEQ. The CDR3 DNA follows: TGTGCCAGCAGCCAAGTCAGGGGCCCGGGATATGGCTACACCTTC. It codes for CASSQVRGPGYGYTF.

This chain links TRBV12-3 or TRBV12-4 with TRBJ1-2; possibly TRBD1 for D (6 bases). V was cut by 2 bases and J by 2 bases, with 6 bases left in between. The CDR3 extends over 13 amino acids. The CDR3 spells CASSLQGNYGYTF. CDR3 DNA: TGTGCCAGCAGTTTACAGGGGAACTATGGCTACACCTTC.

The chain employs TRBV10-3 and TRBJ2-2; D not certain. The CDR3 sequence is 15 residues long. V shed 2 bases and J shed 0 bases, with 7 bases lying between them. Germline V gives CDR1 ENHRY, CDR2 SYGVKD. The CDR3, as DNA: TGTGCCATCAGTGAGGCCCAGTCGAACACCGGGGAGCTGTTTTTT. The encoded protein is CAISEAQSNTGELFF.

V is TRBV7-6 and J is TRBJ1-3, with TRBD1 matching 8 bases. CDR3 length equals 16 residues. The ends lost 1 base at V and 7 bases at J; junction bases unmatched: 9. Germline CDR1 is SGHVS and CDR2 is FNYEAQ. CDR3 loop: CASSLVGTGGVNTIYF. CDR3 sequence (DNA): TGTGCCAGCAGCTTAGTAGGGACAGGAGGGGTGAACACCATATATTTT.

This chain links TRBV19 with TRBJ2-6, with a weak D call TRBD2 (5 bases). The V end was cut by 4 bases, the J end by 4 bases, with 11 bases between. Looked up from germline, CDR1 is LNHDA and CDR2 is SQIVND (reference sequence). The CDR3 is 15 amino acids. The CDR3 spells CASSNWGAGANVLTF. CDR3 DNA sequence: TGTGCCAGTAGTAACTGGGGAGCCGGGGCCAACGTCCTGACTTTC.

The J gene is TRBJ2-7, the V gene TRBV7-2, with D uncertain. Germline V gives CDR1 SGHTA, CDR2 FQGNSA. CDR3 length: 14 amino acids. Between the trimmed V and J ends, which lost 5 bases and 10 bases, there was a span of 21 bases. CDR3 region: CASSPIGGESRQYF. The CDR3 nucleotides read TGTGCCAGCAGCCCGATCGGCGGAGAATCCCGACAGTACTTC. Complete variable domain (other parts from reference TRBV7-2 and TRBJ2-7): GAGVSQSPSNKVTEKGKDVELRCDPISGHTALYWYRQSLGQGLEFLIYFQGNSAPDKSGLPSDRFSAERTGGSVSTLTIQRTQQEDSAVYLCASSPIGGESRQYFGPGTRLTVT.

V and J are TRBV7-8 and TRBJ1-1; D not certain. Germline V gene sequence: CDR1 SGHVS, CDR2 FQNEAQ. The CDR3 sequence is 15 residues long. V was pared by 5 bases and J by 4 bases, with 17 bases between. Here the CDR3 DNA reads TGTGCCAGCAGCCAGATCACTCACGGCGGCACTGAAGCTTTCTTT. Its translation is CASSQITHGGTEAFF.

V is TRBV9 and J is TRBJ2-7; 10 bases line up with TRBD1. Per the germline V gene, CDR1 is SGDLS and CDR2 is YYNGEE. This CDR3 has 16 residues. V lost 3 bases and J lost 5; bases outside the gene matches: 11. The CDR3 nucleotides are TGTGCCAGCAGCGAAGGAGCCGGGACAGGGGTTAACGAGCAGTACTTC. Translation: CASSEGAGTGVNEQYF. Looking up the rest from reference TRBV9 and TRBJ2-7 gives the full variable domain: DSGVTQTPKHLITATGQRVTLRCSPRSGDLSVYWYQQSLDQGLQFLIQYYNGEERAKGNILERFSAQQFPDLHSELNLSSLELGDSALYFCASSEGAGTGVNEQYFGPGTRLTVT.

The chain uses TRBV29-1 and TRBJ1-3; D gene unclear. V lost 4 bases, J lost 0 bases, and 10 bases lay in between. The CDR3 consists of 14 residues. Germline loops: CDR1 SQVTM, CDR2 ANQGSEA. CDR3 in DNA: TGCAGCGTTGGCGGGAACCTCTCTGGAAACACCATATATTTT. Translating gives CSVGGNLSGNTIYF. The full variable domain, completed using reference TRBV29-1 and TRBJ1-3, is SAVISQKPSRDICQRGTSLTIQCQVDSQVTMMFWYRQQPGQSLTLIATANQGSEATYESGFVIDKFPISRPNLTFSTLTVSNMSPEDSSIYLCSVGGNLSGNTIYFGEGSWLTVV.

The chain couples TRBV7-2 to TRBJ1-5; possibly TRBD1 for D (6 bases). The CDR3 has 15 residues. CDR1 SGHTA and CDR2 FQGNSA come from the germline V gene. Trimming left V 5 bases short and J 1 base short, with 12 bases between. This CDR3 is CASSLGQTSNQPQHF. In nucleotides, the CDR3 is TGTGCCAGCAGCCTCGGACAGACGAGCAATCAGCCCCAGCATTTT.

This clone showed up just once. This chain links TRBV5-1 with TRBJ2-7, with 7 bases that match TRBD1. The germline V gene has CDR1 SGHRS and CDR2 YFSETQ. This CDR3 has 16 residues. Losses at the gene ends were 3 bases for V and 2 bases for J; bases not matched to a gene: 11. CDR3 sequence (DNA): TGCGCCAGCAGCTCCACTTGGACAGGTTTTCCCTACGAGCAGTACTTC. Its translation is CASSSTWTGFPYEQYF.

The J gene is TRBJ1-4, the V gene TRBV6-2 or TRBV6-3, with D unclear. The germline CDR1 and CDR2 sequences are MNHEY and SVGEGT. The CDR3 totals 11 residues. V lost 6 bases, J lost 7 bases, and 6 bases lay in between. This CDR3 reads CASSHSEKLFF. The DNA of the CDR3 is TGTGCCAGCAGCCACTCTGAAAAACTGTTTTTT.

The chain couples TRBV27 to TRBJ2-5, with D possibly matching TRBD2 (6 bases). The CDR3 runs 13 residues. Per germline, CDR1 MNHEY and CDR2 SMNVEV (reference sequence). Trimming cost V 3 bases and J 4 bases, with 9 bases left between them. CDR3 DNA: TGTGCCAGCAGTTTTACTAGCAGAGAGACCCAGTACTTC. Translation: CASSFTSRETQYF.

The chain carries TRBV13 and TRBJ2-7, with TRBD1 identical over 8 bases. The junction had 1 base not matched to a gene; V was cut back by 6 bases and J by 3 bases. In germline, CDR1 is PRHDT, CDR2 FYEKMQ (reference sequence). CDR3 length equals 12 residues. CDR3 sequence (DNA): TGTGCCAGCAGACAGGGGGGCTACGAGCAGTACTTC. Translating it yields CASRQGGYEQYF.

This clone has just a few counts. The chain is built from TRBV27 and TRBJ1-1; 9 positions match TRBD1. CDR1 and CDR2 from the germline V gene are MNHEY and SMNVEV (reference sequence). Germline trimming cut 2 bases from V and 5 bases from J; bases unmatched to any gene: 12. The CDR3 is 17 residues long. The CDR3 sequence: CASSLRGQGARQTEAFF. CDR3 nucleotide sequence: TGTGCCAGCAGTTTAAGGGGACAGGGTGCGCGTCAAACTGAAGCTTTCTTT.

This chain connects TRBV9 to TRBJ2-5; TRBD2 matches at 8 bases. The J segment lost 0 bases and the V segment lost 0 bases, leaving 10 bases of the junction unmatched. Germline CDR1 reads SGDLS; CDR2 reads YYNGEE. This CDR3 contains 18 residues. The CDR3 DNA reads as TGTGCCAGCAGCGTAGAAGGGTGGCTAGCGGGTAACCAAGAGACCCAGTACTTC. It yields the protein CASSVEGWLAGNQETQYF.

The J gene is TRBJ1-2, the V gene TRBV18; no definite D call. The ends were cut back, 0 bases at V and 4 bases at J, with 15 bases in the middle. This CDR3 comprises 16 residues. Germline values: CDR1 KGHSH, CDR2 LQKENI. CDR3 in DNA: TGTGCCAGCTCACCACCGGTCCAGAGGAGGCCCTATGGCTACACCTTC. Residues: CASSPPVQRRPYGYTF. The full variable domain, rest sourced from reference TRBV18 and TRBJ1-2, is NAGVMQNPRHLVRRRGQEARLRCSPMKGHSHVYWYRQLPEEGLKFMVYLQKENIIDESGMPKERFSAEFPKEGPSILRIQQVVRGDSAAYFCASSPPVQRRPYGYTFGSGTRLTVV.

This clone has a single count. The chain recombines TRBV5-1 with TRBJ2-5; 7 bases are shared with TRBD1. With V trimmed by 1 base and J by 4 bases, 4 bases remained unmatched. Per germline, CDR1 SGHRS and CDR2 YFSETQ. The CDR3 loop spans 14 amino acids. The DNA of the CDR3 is TGCGCCAGCAGCTTGCAGGGGGTGAGAGAGACCCAGTACTTC. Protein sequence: CASSLQGVRETQYF.

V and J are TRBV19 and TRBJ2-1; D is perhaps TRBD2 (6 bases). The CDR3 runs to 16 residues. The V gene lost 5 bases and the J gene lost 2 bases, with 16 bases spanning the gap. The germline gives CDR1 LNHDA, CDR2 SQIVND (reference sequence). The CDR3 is CASSLWGGDPYNEQFF. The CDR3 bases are TGTGCCAGTAGTCTTTGGGGCGGGGACCCCTACAATGAGCAGTTCTTC.

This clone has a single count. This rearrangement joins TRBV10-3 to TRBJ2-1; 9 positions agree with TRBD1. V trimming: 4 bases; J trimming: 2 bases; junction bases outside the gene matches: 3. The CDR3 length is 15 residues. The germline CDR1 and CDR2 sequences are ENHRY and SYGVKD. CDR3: CAISGGQGPYNEQFF. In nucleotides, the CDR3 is TGTGCCATCAGTGGGGGACAGGGACCCTACAATGAGCAGTTCTTC.

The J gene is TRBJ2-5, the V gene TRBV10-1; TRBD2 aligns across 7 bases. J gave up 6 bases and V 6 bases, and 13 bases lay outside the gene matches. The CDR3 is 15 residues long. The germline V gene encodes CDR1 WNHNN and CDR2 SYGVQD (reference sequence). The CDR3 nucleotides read TGCGCCAGCAGACTCCCTAGCGGAGGCCCCAAGACCCAGTACTTC. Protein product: CASRLPSGGPKTQYF.

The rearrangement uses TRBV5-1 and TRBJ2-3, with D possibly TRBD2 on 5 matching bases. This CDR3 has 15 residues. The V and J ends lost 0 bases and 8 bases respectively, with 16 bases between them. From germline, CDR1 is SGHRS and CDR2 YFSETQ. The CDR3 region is CASSLARRGESTQYF. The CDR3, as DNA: TGCGCCAGCAGCTTGGCCAGGCGTGGGGAGAGTACGCAGTATTTT.